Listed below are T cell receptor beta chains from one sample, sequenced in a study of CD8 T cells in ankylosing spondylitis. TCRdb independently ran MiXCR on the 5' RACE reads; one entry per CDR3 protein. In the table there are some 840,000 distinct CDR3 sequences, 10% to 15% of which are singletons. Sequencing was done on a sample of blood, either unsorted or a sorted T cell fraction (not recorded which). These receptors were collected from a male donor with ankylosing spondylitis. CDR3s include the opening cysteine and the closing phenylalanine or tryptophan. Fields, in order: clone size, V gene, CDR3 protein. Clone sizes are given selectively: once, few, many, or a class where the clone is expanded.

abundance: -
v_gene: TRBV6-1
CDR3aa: CASSVRGENTEAFF

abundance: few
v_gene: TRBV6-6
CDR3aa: CASSAQREQYF

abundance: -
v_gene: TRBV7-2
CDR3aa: CASSFVGPYEQYF

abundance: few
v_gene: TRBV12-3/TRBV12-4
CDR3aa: CASSRQGALSGANVLTF

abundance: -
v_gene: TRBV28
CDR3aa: CASRSAGFNYGYTF

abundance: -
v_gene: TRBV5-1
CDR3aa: CASSLERNTGELFF

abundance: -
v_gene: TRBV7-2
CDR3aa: CASSSRIGGYTF

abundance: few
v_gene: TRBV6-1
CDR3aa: CASSEDPDREAEAFF

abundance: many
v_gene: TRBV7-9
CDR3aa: CASSLRDSKNIQYF

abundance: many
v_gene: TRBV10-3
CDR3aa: CAISAPKGTNNSPLHF

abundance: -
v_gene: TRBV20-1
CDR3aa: CSALGLAGSSYNEQFF

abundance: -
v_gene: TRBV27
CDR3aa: CASSPSSWRDTGELFF

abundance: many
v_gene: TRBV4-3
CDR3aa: CASSQQVYNEQFF

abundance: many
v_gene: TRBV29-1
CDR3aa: CSVPDGTLSNEQFF

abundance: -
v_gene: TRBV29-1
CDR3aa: CSVSPGVDYGYTF

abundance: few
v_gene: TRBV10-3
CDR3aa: CAIRASEGADNEQFF

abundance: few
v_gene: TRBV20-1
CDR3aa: CSARSRGLYQETQYF

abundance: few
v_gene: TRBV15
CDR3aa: CATSREQPGNTIYF

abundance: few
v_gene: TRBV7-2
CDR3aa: CASSRVASGYTF

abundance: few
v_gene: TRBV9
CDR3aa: CASSVGLTMTDTQYF

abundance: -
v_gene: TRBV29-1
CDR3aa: CSVRGDSENTEAFF

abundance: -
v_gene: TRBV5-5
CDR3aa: CASSRGDRGYGYTF

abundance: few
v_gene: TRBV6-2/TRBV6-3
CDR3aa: CASSYTWGTTEAFF

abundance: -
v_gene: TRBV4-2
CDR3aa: CASSQEQQRNEQFF

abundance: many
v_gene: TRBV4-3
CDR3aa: CASSPRLTDTQYF

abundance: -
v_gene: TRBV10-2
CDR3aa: CATGTSGDTDTQYF

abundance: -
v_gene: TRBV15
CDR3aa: CATSRDTGETQYF

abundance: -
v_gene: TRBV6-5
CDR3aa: CASSYSKGRAGLRHEQYF

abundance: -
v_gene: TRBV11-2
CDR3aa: CASSLWTALDTQYF

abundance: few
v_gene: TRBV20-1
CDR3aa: CSAAVVAGVRETQYF

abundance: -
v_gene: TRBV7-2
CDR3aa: CASSSQGQVSYNEQFF

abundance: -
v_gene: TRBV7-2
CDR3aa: CASSQTGMPYGYTF

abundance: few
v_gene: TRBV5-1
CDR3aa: CASSLEGAVAFF

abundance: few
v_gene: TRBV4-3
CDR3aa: CASSQGRTNHYYEQYF

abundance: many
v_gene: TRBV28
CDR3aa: CASRIGTGATNSPLHF

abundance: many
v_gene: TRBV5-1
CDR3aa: CASSLGAGDQPQHF

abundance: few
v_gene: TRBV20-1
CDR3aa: CSARAFASALAEKLFF

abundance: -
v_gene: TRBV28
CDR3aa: CADGRGTGELFF

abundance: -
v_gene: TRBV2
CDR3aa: CASSERGGVLTYEQYF

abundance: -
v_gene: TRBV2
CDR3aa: CASSPIEGGEPQHF

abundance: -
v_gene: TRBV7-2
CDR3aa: CASSLWYREVEEDTQYF

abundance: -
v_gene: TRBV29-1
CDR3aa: CSVGWTAEKLFF

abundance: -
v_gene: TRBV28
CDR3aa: CASSLRTRILHEQYF

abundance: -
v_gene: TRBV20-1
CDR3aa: CSGTSGATDTQYF

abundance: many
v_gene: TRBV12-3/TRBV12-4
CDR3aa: CASSLPQGGTEAFF

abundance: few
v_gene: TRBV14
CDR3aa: CASSQDSGSFYEQYF

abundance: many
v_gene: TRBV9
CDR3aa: CASTSGPRGTEAFF

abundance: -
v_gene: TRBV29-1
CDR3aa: CSIQGLMISTDTQYF

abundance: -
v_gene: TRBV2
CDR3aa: CASSERRILPDTQYF

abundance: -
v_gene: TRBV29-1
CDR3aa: CSVEVGFNTEAFF

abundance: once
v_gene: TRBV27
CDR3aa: CASSLRMAGETQYF

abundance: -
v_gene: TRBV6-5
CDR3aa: CASSYRQVYNEQFF

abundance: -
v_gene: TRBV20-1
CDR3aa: CSARGTSGVLAKNIQYF

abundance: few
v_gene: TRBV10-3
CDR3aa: CAIKTEGTEAFF

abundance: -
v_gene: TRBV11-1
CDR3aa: CASSDTSGEETQYF